This T cell receptor beta chain was documented in a study of T cells in Graves' hyperthyroidism and ophthalmopathy. Overall study: The blood sample was taken at first diagnosis, before treatment began.

The source material, RNA transcripts, was used to amplify TCR beta CDR3 regions. The HTBI primer set served for first-round RT-PCR of the TCR CDR3. TCRdb re-analysed the multiplex PCR reads in MiXCR, keeping a single row per CDR3 protein. Of fewer than 300,000 distinct CDR3 sequences in the sample, about 16% were seen once. This clonotype was observed a handful of times. With V trimmed by 8 bases and J by 8 bases, 3 bases remained unmatched. CDR1 and CDR2 from the germline V gene are MGHRA and YSYEKL. This CDR3 contains 13 residues. The TCR originated in a woman in her 50s with Graves' hyperthyroidism that later progressed to Graves' ophthalmopathy. This sequence joins TRBV4-1 and TRBJ1-6, with 10 bases identical to TRBD1. Sequencing was done on a sample of blood. CDR3 coding DNA: TGCGCCAGCGTAGGGACAGGGGATTCACCCCTCCACTTT. Protein: CASVGTGDSPLHF.